This TCR beta chain was sequenced during a study of sequential checkpoint blockade in melanoma. The wider study: Patients were randomized 1:1 to nivolumab-then-ipilimumab or ipilimumab-then-nivolumab first-line. After both sequences, patients received maintenance nivolumab.

V trimming: 3 bases; J trimming: 4 bases; junction bases outside the gene matches: 2. Germline CDR1 and CDR2: LNHDA and SQIVND (reference sequence). This CDR3 has 14 amino acids. The data were produced by immunoSEQ multiplex PCR, yet TCRdb's version contains in-frame clones alone and is incomplete. This table holds 15,000 to 20,000 clones, approximately 72% found once. Treatment denoted: randomized to nivolumab then ipilimumab (arm A) or the reverse (arm B). DNA-damaging chemotherapy had not been given to any patient beforehand. Live CD3+CD8+ CD19− CD56− cells were sorted from PBMCs. The rearrangement links TRBV19 to TRBJ1-1; 10 nucleotides align to TRBD1. This sequence originates from a human donor with melanoma. This material consisted of CD8+ T cells sorted from blood (inferred from file names), taken from a patient given nivolumab and ipilimumab in sequence. The CDR3 here is CASSIRTGGTEAFF. In DNA, the CDR3 is TGTGCCAGTAGTATTAGGACAGGGGGCACTGAAGCTTTCTTT. The full variable domain, rest sourced from reference TRBV19 and TRBJ1-1, is DGGITQSPKYLFRKEGQNVTLSCEQNLNHDAMYWYRQDPGQGLRLIYYSQIVNDFQKGDIAEGYSVSREKKESFPLTVTSAQKNPTAFYLCASSIRTGGTEAFFGQGTRLTVV.